Listed here are 18 T cell receptor beta chains from one sample, sequenced in a study of cytomegalovirus exposure and HLA in healthy donors. PCR amplification relied on 60 Vbeta primers (plus 13 Jbeta primers). Method: immunoSEQ multiplex PCR; TCRdb's copy keeps in-frame clones and lacks some. The sample records 150,000 or so clones, roughly 70% being singletons. Sequenced: PBMCs. These receptors were obtained from a young man in good health and CMV-seropositive.

The V gene is TRBV15, the J gene TRBJ1-4; D might be TRBD1 (6 bases). V gave up 0 bases and J gave up 8 bases, with 13 bases separating them. CDR3 length: 15 residues. CDR1 is LNHNV, CDR2 YYDKDF, per germline (reference sequence). This chain's CDR3 is CATSRDPRGREKLFF. Here the CDR3 DNA reads TGTGCCACCAGCAGAGATCCCAGGGGTCGAGAAAAACTGTTTTTT.

The chain combines TRBV5-1 with TRBJ2-1; 9 nucleotides line up with TRBD1. The V gene's germline CDR1 is SGHRS and CDR2 YFSETQ. CDR3 size: 15 residues. Trimming removed 4 bases from V and 5 bases from J; junction bases left unmatched: 7. CDR3 coding DNA: TGCGCCAGCAGCGACCCGACAGGGGGGGACAATGAGCAGTTCTTC. It translates to CASSDPTGGDNEQFF.

In its sample, this clone was seen a few times. For the CDR3, the DNA is TGTGCCAGCAGCGTAGAGTTAGGGACTAGCGCGACAGATACGCAGTATTTT. Translated, it gives CASSVELGTSATDTQYF. V and J are TRBV9 and TRBJ2-3, with 10 bases matching TRBD2. Germline trimming cut 0 bases from V and 3 bases from J; bases unmatched to any gene: 7. This CDR3 comprises 17 residues. CDR1 and CDR2 from the germline V gene are SGDLS and YYNGEE.

This sequence joins TRBV2 and TRBJ2-3, with a weak D call TRBD2 (6 bases). The germline V gene encodes CDR1 SNHLY and CDR2 FYNNEI. V was clipped by 6 bases and J by 5 bases, with 15 bases between them. The CDR3 covers 14 residues. For the CDR3, the DNA is TGTGCCAGCAGCTCACTAGCAGGAGGAGATACGCAGTATTTT. As protein: CASSSLAGGDTQYF.

This clone has only a few counts. The chain recombines TRBV5-1 with TRBJ1-4; unclear D gene. The CDR3 runs 14 residues. Germline-derived CDR1 and CDR2 are SGHRS and YFSETQ. Trimming removed 1 base from V and 8 bases from J, with 12 bases in between. The CDR3 sequence is CASSLQRGREKLFF. The CDR3, as DNA: TGCGCCAGCAGCTTGCAGCGGGGTCGAGAAAAACTGTTTTTT.

The CDR3 DNA reads TGTGCCAGCAGCTTGGGGGGGCAGCTCTATGGCTACACCTTC. Encoded protein: CASSLGGQLYGYTF. This rearrangement joins TRBV5-4 to TRBJ1-2, with D tentatively TRBD1 (6 bases). CDR1 is SGHNT and CDR2 is YYREEE in the germline V gene (reference sequence). Trimming pared 0 bases from V and 4 bases from J, leaving 10 bases between. CDR3 length: 14 residues.

The sample holds one count of this clone. The CDR3 DNA reads as TGCGCCAGCAGCTTGGGGGCGGGAGGGACAGATACGCAGTATTTT. Translating it yields CASSLGAGGTDTQYF. This sequence joins TRBV5-1 and TRBJ2-3; 9 bases fit TRBD2. Trimming took 0 bases from V and 3 from J; bases not matched to a gene: 2. Germline V lookup: CDR1 SGHRS, CDR2 YFSETQ. This CDR3 is built from 15 residues.

The chain recombines TRBV10-3 with TRBJ2-7, with D unclear. This CDR3 region has 12 residues. The V end was cut by 0 bases, the J end by 6 bases, with 6 bases between. Germline CDR1 is ENHRY and CDR2 is SYGVKD. CDR3 sequence (DNA): TGTGCCATCAGTGAGTCTGTAGTCGAGCAGTACTTC. Its translation: CAISESVVEQYF.

This clone was seen only once. CDR3 amino acids: CASSVPYRGQNEKLFF. CDR3 in DNA: TGTGCCAGCAGTGTACCCTACAGGGGGCAGAATGAAAAACTGTTTTTT. The rearrangement joins TRBV6-1 to TRBJ1-4; 9 positions agree with TRBD1. Germline lookup yields CDR1 MNHNS and CDR2 SASEGT. The V gene end was trimmed by 4 bases and the J gene end by 5 bases; junction bases not matched to a gene: 8. The CDR3 length is 16 residues.

This clone was detected only a few times. CDR3 sequence: CASSSRQVVTGELFF. In nucleotides, the CDR3 is TGCGCCAGCAGCTCCAGACAGGTGGTCACCGGGGAGCTGTTTTTT. The rearrangement links TRBV5-1 to TRBJ2-2, with D tentatively TRBD1 (6 bases). This CDR3 contains 15 residues. V gave up 3 bases and J gave up 4 bases, with 13 bases separating them. Germline V gene lookup returns CDR1 SGHRS and CDR2 YFSETQ.

This clone was detected only once. The gene calls are TRBV6-5 and TRBJ1-1, with D uncertain. The germline V and J ends were trimmed by 3 bases and 3 bases, with 14 bases remaining between them. This CDR3 has 15 amino acids. The germline V gene encodes CDR1 MNHEY and CDR2 SVGAGI. Here the CDR3 DNA reads TGTGCCAGCAGTTATCCCGGAGGAAGAGACACTGAAGCTTTCTTT. As protein: CASSYPGGRDTEAFF.

This clone was seen just once. The genes are TRBV28 and TRBJ2-1; D perhaps matches TRBD2 (6 bases). There are 13 residues in the CDR3. Between the trimmed V and J ends, which lost 8 bases and 6 bases, there was a span of 14 bases. CDR1 MDHEN and CDR2 SYDVKM come from the germline V gene. The CDR3 DNA is TGTGCCAGCGGACTGACTAGTATCAATGAGCAGTTCTTC. Its translation is CASGLTSINEQFF.

This sequence joins TRBV11-3 and TRBJ2-3, with D possibly TRBD2 on 6 matching bases. V lost 5 bases and J lost 2, with 17 bases in between. The CDR3 length is 16 residues. The germline V gene has CDR1 SGHNT and CDR2 YENEEA. The CDR3 sequence is CASSPSKLANTDTQYF. Here the CDR3 DNA reads TGTGCCAGCAGCCCTTCGAAGCTAGCGAACACAGATACGCAGTATTTT.

There are a few counts of this clone. The V call is TRBV18, the J call TRBJ2-1, with D unclear. V lost 0 bases and J lost 8, with 8 bases in between. The CDR3 is made up of 13 amino acids. Germline CDR1 KGHSH, CDR2 LQKENI. CDR3 sequence (DNA): TGTGCCAGCTCACCACCCTCCCGCGATGAGCAGTTCTTC. As protein: CASSPPSRDEQFF.

J is TRBJ2-3 and V is TRBV6-5, with 10 bases lining up with TRBD2. Germline V CDR1 and CDR2: MNHEY, SVGAGI. The CDR3 has 15 amino acids. The ends lost 6 bases at V and 6 bases at J; junction bases unmatched: 9. The CDR3 protein is CASRSSGSKADTQYF. The DNA for the CDR3 is TGTGCCAGCAGGTCTAGCGGGAGTAAAGCGGATACGCAGTATTTT.

This chain links TRBV7-2 with TRBJ1-5; D might be TRBD1 (5 bases). Per germline, CDR1 SGHTA and CDR2 FQGNSA. The ends were cut back, 1 base at V and 0 bases at J, with 10 bases in the middle. This CDR3 is 16 amino acids long. This CDR3 is CASSLDGGGSNQPQHF. The CDR3 DNA is TGTGCCAGCAGCTTAGATGGGGGAGGTAGCAATCAGCCCCAGCATTTT.

This chain uses TRBV19 with TRBJ1-2, with 7 bases identical to TRBD1. Per the germline V gene, CDR1 is LNHDA and CDR2 is SQIVND (reference sequence). This CDR3 contains 13 residues. V lost 4 bases and J lost 6; bases outside the gene matches: 5. The CDR3 DNA sequence: TGTGCCAGTAGTACAGGGGGTTGGGATGGCTACACCTTC. Its translation is CASSTGGWDGYTF.

In its sample, this clone was seen a few times. The J gene is TRBJ2-3, the V gene TRBV5-1; 9 positions match TRBD1. CDR3 size: 15 residues. The junction had 9 bases not matched to a gene; V was cut back by 5 bases and J by 5 bases. Looked up from germline, CDR1 is SGHRS and CDR2 is YFSETQ. CDR3 residues: CASRPTGGTGDTQYF. The CDR3 DNA is TGCGCCAGCAGGCCGACAGGGGGAACTGGAGATACGCAGTATTTT.